This TCR beta chain was recorded in a study of Ad26.COV2.S vaccination and SARS-CoV-2 variants. CDR1 and CDR2 from the germline V gene are MNHEY and SVGAGI. The CDR3 runs 14 residues. V shed 6 bases, J shed 7 bases, and the junction held 9 bases outside the gene matches. Produced via immunoSEQ multiplex PCR; TCRdb's table is partial and in-frame only. The table lists about 430,000 clones, roughly 90% of them singletons. Treatment reported: about 20 received Ad26.COV2.S at low or high dose, single or two shots; roughly five received placebo; per-sample allocation not given. The samples were gathered on day 63 after the first injection of vaccine or placebo.

The specimen was peripheral blood, collected in a trial of Ad26.COV2.S vaccine versus placebo. The receptor was derived from a person between 18 and 59 years old who received the Ad26.COV2.S COVID-19 vaccine or a placebo. The rearrangement joins TRBV6-5 to TRBJ1-1; 9 bases agree with TRBD1. The CDR3 loop reads CASSRGTGNGEAFF. The CDR3 nucleotides read TGTGCCAGCAGCCGCGGGACAGGGAACGGTGAAGCTTTCTTT.